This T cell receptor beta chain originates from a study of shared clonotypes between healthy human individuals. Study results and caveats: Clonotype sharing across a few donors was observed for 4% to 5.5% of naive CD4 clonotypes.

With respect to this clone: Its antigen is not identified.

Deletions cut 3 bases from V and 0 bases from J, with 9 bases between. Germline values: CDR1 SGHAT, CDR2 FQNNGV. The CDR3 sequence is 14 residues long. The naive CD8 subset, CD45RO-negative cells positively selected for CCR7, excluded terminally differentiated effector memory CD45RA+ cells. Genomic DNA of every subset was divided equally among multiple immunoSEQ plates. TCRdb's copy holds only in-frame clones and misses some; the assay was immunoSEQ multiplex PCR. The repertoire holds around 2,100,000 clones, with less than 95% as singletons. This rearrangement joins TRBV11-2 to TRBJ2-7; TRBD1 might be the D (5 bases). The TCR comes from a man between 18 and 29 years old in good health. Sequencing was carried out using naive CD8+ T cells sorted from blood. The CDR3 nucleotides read TGTGCCAGCAGCTTTGGGGCAAGCTCCTACGAGCAGTACTTC. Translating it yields CASSFGASSYEQYF.